This TCR beta chain comes out of a study of blood T cells in healthy people across ages. The authors ran a second PCR of about 6 to 12 cycles using a sample-barcoded 5' primer and a J-beta primer mix. Via MiXCR, TCRdb re-called the 5' RACE reads, giving one row per CDR3 protein. The sample has approximately 780,000 distinct CDR3 sequences, around a quarter seen once. The CDR3 covers 14 residues. These data also featured in a second study, about T cells of mothers and their children. That work adds: Per child, around 2.7 million TCR beta CDR3 reads were obtained, against over 8.5 million per mother. Unrelated mother-child pairs always had slightly, but never significantly, lower normalized overlap than related pairs.

The source of this sequence is a boy aged 5-17 years in good health. Sequencing used blood. V gene TRBV21-1 combines with J gene TRBJ1-2; TRBD1 is the table's D call, not checked against the DNA. TRBV21-1 constitutes a pseudogene. CDR3 DNA: TGTGCCAGCAGCTCCCGGTCCAGATCCGATGGCTACACCTTC. Its protein is CASSSRSRSDGYTF.